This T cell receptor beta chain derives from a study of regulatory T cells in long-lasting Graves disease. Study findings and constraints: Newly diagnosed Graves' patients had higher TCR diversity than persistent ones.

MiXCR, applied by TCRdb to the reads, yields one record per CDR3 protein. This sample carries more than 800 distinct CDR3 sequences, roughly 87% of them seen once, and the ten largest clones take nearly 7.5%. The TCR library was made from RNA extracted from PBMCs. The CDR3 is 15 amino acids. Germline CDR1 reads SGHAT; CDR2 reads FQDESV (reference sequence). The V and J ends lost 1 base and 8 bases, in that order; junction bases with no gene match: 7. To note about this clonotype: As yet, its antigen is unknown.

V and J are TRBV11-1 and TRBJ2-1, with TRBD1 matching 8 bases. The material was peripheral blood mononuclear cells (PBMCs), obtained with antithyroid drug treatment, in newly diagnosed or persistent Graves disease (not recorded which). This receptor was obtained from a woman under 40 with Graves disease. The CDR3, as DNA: TGTGCCAGCAGCTTAGTAGGACAGGGAGGTCATGAGCAGTTCTTC. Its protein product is CASSLVGQGGHEQFF.